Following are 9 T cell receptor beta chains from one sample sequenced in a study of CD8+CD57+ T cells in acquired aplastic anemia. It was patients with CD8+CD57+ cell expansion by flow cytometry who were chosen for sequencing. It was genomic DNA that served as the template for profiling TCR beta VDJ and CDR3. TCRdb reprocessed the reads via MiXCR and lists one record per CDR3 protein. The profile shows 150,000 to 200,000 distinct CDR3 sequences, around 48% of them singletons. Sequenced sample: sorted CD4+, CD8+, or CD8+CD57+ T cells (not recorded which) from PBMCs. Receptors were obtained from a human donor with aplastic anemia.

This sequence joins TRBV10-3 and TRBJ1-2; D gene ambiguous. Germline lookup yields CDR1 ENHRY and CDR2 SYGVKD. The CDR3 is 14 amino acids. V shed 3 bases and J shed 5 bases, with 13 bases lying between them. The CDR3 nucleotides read TGTGCCATCAGTGACCCCCGAGGAGGTTATGGCTACACCTTC. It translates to CAISDPRGGYGYTF.

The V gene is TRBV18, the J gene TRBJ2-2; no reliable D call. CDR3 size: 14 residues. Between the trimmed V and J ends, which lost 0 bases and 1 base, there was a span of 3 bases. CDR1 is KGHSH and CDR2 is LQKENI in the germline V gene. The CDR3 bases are TGTGCCAGCTCACCACCGATGAACACCGGGGAGCTGTTTTTT. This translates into CASSPPMNTGELFF.

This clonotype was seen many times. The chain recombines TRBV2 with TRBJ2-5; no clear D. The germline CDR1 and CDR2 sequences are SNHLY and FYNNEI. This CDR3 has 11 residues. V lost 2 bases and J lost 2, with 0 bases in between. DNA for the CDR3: TGTGCCAGCAGTGAACAAGAGACCCAGTACTTC. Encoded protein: CASSEQETQYF.

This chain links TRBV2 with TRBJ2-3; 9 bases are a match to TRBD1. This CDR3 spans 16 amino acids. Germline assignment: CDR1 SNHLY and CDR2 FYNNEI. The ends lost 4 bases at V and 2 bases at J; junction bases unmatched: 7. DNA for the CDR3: TGTGCCAGCAGTGCCCGGGACAGGGCCGTCACAGATACGCAGTATTTT. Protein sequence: CASSARDRAVTDTQYF.

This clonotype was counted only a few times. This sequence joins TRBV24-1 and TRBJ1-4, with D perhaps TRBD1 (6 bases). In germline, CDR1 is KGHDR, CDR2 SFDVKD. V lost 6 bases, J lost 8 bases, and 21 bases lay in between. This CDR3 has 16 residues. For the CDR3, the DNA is TGTGCCACCAGTTCCTCCGTCCGGGACAATGGGGAAAAACTGTTTTTT. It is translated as CATSSSVRDNGEKLFF.

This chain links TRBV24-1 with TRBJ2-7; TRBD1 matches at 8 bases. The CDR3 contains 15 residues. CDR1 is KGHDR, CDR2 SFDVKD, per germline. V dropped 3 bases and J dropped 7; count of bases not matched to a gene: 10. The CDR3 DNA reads TGTGCCACCAGTGATGTACGGGACAACAGGGGGGAGCAGTACTTC. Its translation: CATSDVRDNRGEQYF.

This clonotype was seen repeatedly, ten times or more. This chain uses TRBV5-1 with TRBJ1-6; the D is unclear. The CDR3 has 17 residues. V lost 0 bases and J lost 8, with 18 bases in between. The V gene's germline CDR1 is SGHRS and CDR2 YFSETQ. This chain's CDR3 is CASSLALGQPWDSPLHF. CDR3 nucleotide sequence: TGCGCCAGCAGCTTGGCCCTTGGGCAGCCCTGGGATTCACCCCTCCACTTT.

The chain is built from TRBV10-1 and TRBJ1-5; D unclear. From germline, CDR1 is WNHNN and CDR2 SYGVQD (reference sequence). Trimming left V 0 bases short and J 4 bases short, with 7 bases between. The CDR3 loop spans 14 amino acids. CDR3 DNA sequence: TGCGCCAGCAGTGAGTCTGGTGGTAATCAGCCCCAGCATTTT. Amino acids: CASSESGGNQPQHF.

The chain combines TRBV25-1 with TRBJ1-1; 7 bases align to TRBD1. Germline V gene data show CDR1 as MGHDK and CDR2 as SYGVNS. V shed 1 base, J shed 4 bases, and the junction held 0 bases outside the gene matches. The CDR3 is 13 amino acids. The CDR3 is CASSESGGTEAFF. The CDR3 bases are TGTGCCAGCAGTGAATCAGGGGGCACTGAAGCTTTCTTT.